Shown below are 11 T cell receptor beta chains from a single sample sequenced in a study of Graves' ophthalmopathy and Graves' hyperthyroidism. TCR beta CDR3 regions were amplified from RNA transcripts. After a first-round RT-PCR with HTBI primers, a second-round multiplex PCR was run. A single record per CDR3 protein comes from TCRdb applying MiXCR to the multiplex PCR reads. The sample carries 300,000 to 400,000 distinct CDR3 sequences, under 20% recorded once. Sequencing was done on a sample of peripheral blood. The receptors derive from an adult man with Graves' ophthalmopathy.

The chain couples TRBV6-1 to TRBJ1-2; 7 bases are shared with TRBD1. From germline, CDR1 is MNHNS and CDR2 SASEGT. V shed 7 bases, J shed 3 bases, and the junction held 14 bases outside the gene matches. CDR3 size: 16 residues. The CDR3 loop is CASTQAGQTLYYGYTF. The CDR3 coding sequence is TGTGCCAGCACCCAAGCGGGACAGACCCTTTACTATGGCTACACCTTC.

The table lists this clonotype with many counts. The J gene is TRBJ2-7, the V gene TRBV13; D could derive from TRBD1 or TRBD2 (5 bases each). V dropped 2 bases and J dropped 8 bases, with 13 bases sitting between them. CDR3 length equals 13 residues. Germline lookup yields CDR1 PRHDT and CDR2 FYEKMQ (reference sequence). Here the CDR3 DNA reads TGTGCCAGCAGCTTAACCCTATGGGGGAAGCAGTACTTC. Its translation is CASSLTLWGKQYF.

This clonotype has at least ten counts. The rearrangement joins TRBV6-1 to TRBJ1-5, with D unresolved. Trimming cost V 1 base and J 8 bases, with 12 bases left between them. The length of the CDR3 is 14 residues. Germline values: CDR1 MNHNS, CDR2 SASEGT. This CDR3 is CASSEGTASEPQHF. The CDR3 DNA sequence: TGTGCCAGCAGTGAAGGGACCGCCTCGGAGCCCCAGCATTTT.

This clonotype was seen ten or more times. Here the CDR3 reads CASSHRGGTEAFF. In DNA form, the CDR3 reads TGTGCCAGCAGCCACAGGGGAGGAACTGAAGCTTTCTTT. The genes are TRBV14 and TRBJ1-1, with a tentative D call TRBD1 (6 bases). The CDR3 totals 13 residues. The germline CDR1 and CDR2 sequences are SGHDN and FVKESK. Trimming removed 3 bases from V and 5 bases from J, with 10 bases in between.

The chain carries TRBV5-1 and TRBJ1-2; 8 bases align to TRBD1. Germline CDR1 is SGHRS and CDR2 is YFSETQ. The CDR3 totals 18 residues. After removal of 1 base from V and 0 bases from J, the junction contained 11 bases not matched to a gene. In nucleotides, the CDR3 is TGCGCCAGCAGCTTGTTACCTCCGGACAGGGCCACTAACTATGGCTACACCTTC. Translation: CASSLLPPDRATNYGYTF.

This clonotype was seen repeatedly, ten times or more. This chain joins TRBV3-1 and TRBJ2-7; D might be TRBD1 (6 bases). Per the germline V gene, CDR1 is LGHDT and CDR2 is YNNKEL (reference sequence). V gave up 4 bases and J gave up 3 bases, with 10 bases separating them. The CDR3 is 13 amino acids. CDR3 amino acids: CASSRNRDYEQYF. The CDR3 DNA follows: TGTGCCAGCAGCCGGAACAGGGACTACGAGCAGTACTTC.

The CDR3 loop reads CASSYGRQGTNYGYTF. The DNA for the CDR3 is TGTGCCAGCAGTTACGGTAGACAGGGGACCAACTATGGCTACACCTTC. The chain recombines TRBV6-5 with TRBJ1-2; 8 nucleotides agree with TRBD1. V dropped 2 bases and J dropped 2; count of bases not matched to a gene: 7. The CDR3 sequence is 16 residues long. CDR1 is MNHEY and CDR2 is SVGAGI in the germline V gene.

This clonotype was recorded at least ten times. The chain uses TRBV20-1 and TRBJ2-5; possibly TRBD1 for D (5 bases). This CDR3 is 13 amino acids long. Trimming took 3 bases from V and 2 from J, leaving 10 bases between them. CDR1 is DFQATT, CDR2 SNEGSKA, per germline (reference sequence). The CDR3 DNA sequence: TGCAGTGCTAGTTGGGGCCAACAAGAGACCCAGTACTTC. Encoded protein: CSASWGQQETQYF.

The table lists this clonotype with many counts. The V gene is TRBV4-3, the J gene TRBJ2-2, with a tentative D call TRBD2 (6 bases). The V end lost 4 bases, the J end lost 3 bases, and 15 bases lay between the germline ends. CDR3 length equals 16 residues. Germline V gene data show CDR1 as LGHNA and CDR2 as YSLEER. The CDR3 DNA reads as TGCGCCAGCAGCCGAGATAGAGGCGGGGACACCGGGGAGCTGTTTTTT. Protein product: CASSRDRGGDTGELFF.

The CDR3 coding sequence is TGTGCCAGCAGCTTCGCTAGTCATCACGAGCAGTACTTC. This sequence encodes CASSFASHHEQYF. V and J are TRBV7-2 and TRBJ2-7; no clear D gene. The V end was cut by 3 bases, the J end by 5 bases, with 11 bases between. The CDR3 runs 13 residues. Germline V gene sequence: CDR1 SGHTA, CDR2 FQGNSA.

This clonotype appeared many times. This chain uses TRBV11-2 with TRBJ2-7, with D hard to call. This CDR3 region has 15 residues. The germline V gene encodes CDR1 SGHAT and CDR2 FQNNGV. V lost 5 bases to trimming and J lost 3 bases, with 17 bases between them. In DNA, the CDR3 is TGTGCCAGCAGCCGATCCTCTGAGCGCATCTACGAGCAGTACTTC. Encoded protein: CASSRSSERIYEQYF. Variable domain in full (rest from reference TRBV11-2 and TRBJ2-7): EAGVAQSPRYKIIEKRQSVAFWCNPISGHATLYWYQQILGQGPKLLIQFQNNGVVDDSQLPKDRFSAERLKGVDSTLKIQPAKLEDSAVYLCASSRSSERIYEQYFGPGTRLTVT.